This T cell receptor beta chain was observed in a study of vaccination effects on CD4 cells after COVID-19. Study-wide background: Samples that were drawn after vaccination came a median of 72 days after the second dose. Regarding the study as a whole: Healthy vaccinees' vaccine-induced clones included only 1 of 255 that recognized common cold coronaviruses.

Sequenced by immunoSEQ multiplex PCR; TCRdb stores in-frame clones only, minus some. The table shows roughly 59,000 clones, with under 80% occurring only once. The V end lost 8 bases, the J end lost 4 bases, and 19 bases lay between the germline ends. Germline V lookup: CDR1 SNHLY, CDR2 FYNNEI. The CDR3 extends over 15 amino acids. Expansion of antigen-specific CD4+ T cells with viral peptide pools was carried out by the ViraFEST assay before sequencing. Subsequent to a culture period of 10 to 11 days, CD4+ T cells were isolated. Two doses of BNT162b2 or mRNA-1273 vaccine were administered to participants. A half-volume exchange with IL-2 medium occurred on days 3 and 7. Remarks on this clone: Its target is not known.

The V call is TRBV2, the J call TRBJ2-3; tentative D call: TRBD1 (6 bases). The sample in question was CD4+ T cells from PBMCs cultured with HCoV-OC43 spike peptides, obtained after COVID-19 vaccination. Subset noted: HCoV-OC43 spike overlapping peptide pool stimulation. The TCR sequence derives from a human donor who received a COVID-19 vaccine. The CDR3 region is CASVNQGPTADTQYF. The CDR3 DNA is TGTGCCAGCGTCAATCAGGGGCCGACGGCAGATACGCAGTATTTT.